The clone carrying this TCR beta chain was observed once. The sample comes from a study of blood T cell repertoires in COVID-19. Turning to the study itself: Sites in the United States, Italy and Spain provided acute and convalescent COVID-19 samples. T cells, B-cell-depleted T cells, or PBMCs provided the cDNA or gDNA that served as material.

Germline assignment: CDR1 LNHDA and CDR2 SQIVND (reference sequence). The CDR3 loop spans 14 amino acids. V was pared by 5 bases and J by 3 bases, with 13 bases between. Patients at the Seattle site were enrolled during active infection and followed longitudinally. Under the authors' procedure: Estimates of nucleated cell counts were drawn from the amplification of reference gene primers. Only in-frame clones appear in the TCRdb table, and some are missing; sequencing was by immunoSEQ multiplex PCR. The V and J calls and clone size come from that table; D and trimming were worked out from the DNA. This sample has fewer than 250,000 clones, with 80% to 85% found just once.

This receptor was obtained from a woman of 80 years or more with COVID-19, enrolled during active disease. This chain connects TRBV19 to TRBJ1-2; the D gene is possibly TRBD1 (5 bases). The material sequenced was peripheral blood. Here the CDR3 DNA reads TGTGCCAGTAGTTCACAGACAGAGTACTATGGCTACACCTTC. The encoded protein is CASSSQTEYYGYTF.